This TCR beta chain was found in a study of cytomegalovirus exposure and HLA in healthy donors. On this clone: Its antigen is undetermined.

PCR was performed using 60 Vbeta and 13 Jbeta primers. Clones were sequenced by immunoSEQ multiplex PCR, and TCRdb holds only the in-frame ones, with some missing. The profile shows more than 45,000 clones, approximately 70% of them singletons. Findings and limits, study-wide: Earlier analysis yielded a pattern in which most TCR beta V segments were productive about 90% or about 30% of the time. Some segments of the V type, notably TRBV6-2 and TRBV6-3, were excluded as indistinguishable. Later findings reportedly placed an Asian-associated ancestry cluster below the approximately 670-donor mean for N-insertions. A few chains tied to CMV proved CMV antigen-specific in vitro.

V lost 1 base and J lost 0, with 8 bases in between. In germline, CDR1 is SGHDN, CDR2 FVKESK. The CDR3 sequence is 15 residues long. Sequencing used PBMCs. The receptor was isolated from a woman in her sixties in good health and CMV-seropositive. V usage is TRBV14 and J usage is TRBJ2-3; D unresolved. The CDR3 spells CASSQVQASTDTQYF. For the CDR3, the DNA is TGTGCCAGCAGCCAAGTTCAAGCTAGCACAGATACGCAGTATTTT.